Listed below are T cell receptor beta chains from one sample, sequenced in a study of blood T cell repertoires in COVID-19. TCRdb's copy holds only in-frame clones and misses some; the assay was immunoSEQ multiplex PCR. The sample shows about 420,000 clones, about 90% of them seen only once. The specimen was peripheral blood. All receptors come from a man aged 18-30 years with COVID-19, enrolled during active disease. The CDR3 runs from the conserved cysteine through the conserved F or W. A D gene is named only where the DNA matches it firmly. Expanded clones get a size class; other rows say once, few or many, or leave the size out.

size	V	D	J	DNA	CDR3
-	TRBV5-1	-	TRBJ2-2	TGCGCCAGCAGCTTGGTTGGGAGGCTAGCAGCCGGGGAGCTGTTTTTT	CASSLVGRLAAGELFF
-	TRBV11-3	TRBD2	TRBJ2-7	TGTGCCAGCACCAACCCAGGACTAGCACCCTACGAGCAGTACTTC	CASTNPGLAPYEQYF
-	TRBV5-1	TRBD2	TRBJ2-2	TGCGCCAGCAGCCCCAGCGGGGGCAACACCGGGGAGCTGTTTTTT	CASSPSGGNTGELFF
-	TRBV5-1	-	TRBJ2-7	TGCGCCAGCAGCCATAGTCCCTCCTACGAGCAGTACTTC	CASSHSPSYEQYF
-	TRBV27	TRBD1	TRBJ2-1	TGTGCCAGCAGGCCCGGGACAGGGGTTTACAATGAGCAGTTCTTC	CASRPGTGVYNEQFF
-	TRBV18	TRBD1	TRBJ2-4	TGTGCCAGCTCACCGCGGACAGGGGCGAGGAACATTCAGTACTTC	CASSPRTGARNIQYF
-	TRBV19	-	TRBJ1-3	TGTGCCACTTCACAGTTAACTTCTGGAAACACCATATATTTT	CATSQLTSGNTIYF
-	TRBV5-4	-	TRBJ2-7	TGTGCCAGCAGCTTGGATCGGGAGTCCTACGAGCAGTACTTC	CASSLDRESYEQYF
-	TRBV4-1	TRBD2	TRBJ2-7	TGCGCCAGCAGCCAAGACCTGGCTAGCGGGGTCTACGAGCAGTACTTC	CASSQDLASGVYEQYF
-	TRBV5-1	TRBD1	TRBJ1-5	TGCGCCAGCAGCCTTGGACGGGACAGGGTGGAACAGCCCCAGCATTTT	CASSLGRDRVEQPQHF
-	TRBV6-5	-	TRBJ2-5	TGTGCCAGCGGGCGGGGACGGCAAGAGACCCAGTACTTC	CASGRGRQETQYF
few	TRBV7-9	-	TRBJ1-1	TGTGCCAGCAGCTTCGGTCTGAACACTGAAGCTTTCTTT	CASSFGLNTEAFF
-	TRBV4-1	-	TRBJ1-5	TGCGCCAGCAGCCAGAACCTGGGACACGGGGGGAATCAGCCCCAGCATTTT	CASSQNLGHGGNQPQHF
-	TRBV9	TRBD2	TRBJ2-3	TGTGCCAGCAGCGTAGGGGCGGGAGACACAGATACGCAGTATTTT	CASSVGAGDTDTQYF
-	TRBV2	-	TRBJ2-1	TGTGCCAGCAGTGCTACAGAATACAATGAGCAGTTCTTC	CASSATEYNEQFF
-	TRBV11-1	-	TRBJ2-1	TGTGCCAGCAGCTTTAGGACTTTTTACAATGAGCAGTTCTTC	CASSFRTFYNEQFF
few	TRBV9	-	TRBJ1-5	TGTGCCAGCAGCGCACAGGGAGGGAATCAGCCCCAGCATTTT	CASSAQGGNQPQHF
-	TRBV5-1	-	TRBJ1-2	TGCGCCAGCAGCCCGCGTGTCGACTATGGCTACACCTTC	CASSPRVDYGYTF
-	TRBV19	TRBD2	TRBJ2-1	TGTGCCAGTAGTCTCCTCCCCTGGACTAGCGGGGGCCCCTCCTACAATGAGCAGTTCTTC	CASSLLPWTSGGPSYNEQFF
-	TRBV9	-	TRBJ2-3	TGTGCCAGCACTGGGGGGACAGATACGCAGTATTTT	CASTGGTDTQYF
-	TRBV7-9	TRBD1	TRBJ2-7	TGTGCCAGCAGCTTCCGGGACAGCTCCTACGAGCAGTACTTC	CASSFRDSSYEQYF
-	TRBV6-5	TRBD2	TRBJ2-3	TGTGCCAGCAGTCCTAGCGGGGAGTGGGTTACGCAGTATTTT	CASSPSGEWVTQYF
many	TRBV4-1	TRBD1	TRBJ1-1	TGCGCCAGCAGCCAAATCGGTCAGGGGGGCACTGAAGCTTTCTTT	CASSQIGQGGTEAFF
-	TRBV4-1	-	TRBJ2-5	TGCGCCAGCAGCCAAGATATACCAGTCCAAGAGACCCAGTACTTC	CASSQDIPVQETQYF
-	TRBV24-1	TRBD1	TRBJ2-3	TGTGCCGCCGCGACAGGGCCCACAGATACGCAGTATTTT	CAAATGPTDTQYF
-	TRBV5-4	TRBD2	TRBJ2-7	TGTGCCAGCAGCCCGCGGACTAGCGGGGGTTACGAGCAGTACTTC	CASSPRTSGGYEQYF
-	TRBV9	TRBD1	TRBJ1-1	TGTGCCAGCAGCGAGTATCAGACAGGGTTGAACACTGAAGCTTTCTTT	CASSEYQTGLNTEAFF